The sequence of this T cell receptor (beta chain) was determined in a study of blood T cell repertoires in COVID-19 (dated by TCRdb to the early 2020s). About the study as a whole: The collaborator samples originated in the United States, Italy and Spain and spanned the acute and convalescent phases of COVID-19. The prospective study material was composed of cDNA or gDNA derived from T cells, B-cell-depleted T cells, or PBMCs. Subjects who had been exposed to COVID-19, were actively infected with it, or had recovered from it provided the deeply sampled blood TCRbeta repertoires that made up the dataset. A freely available public database, intended as a resource for researchers studying the immune response to SARS-CoV-2, is where the repertoires were released. Samples were obtained from the ongoing ImmuneRACE study (first 160 participants) and from 950 to 1,500 subjects provided by 6 global collaborators. Sample metadata almost always included a de-identified subject ID, COVID-19 status, age in years and sex. Where HLA class I and class II types were available, the types were taken from metadata supplied by the sample provider, not from assay-based typing. Results the study describes overall, beyond this receptor: Clinical and demographic metadata were provided uncurated, with the amount varying by source and participant.

TCRbeta CDR3 regions were amplified from genomic DNA using the immunoSEQ Assay, a bias-controlled multiplex PCR. As for the original processing: Within the assay, amplification of reference gene primers was used to estimate how many nucleated cells each sample contained. To quantify the absolute abundance of each unique TCRbeta CDR3 rearrangement, sequence reads were collapsed and filtered. For each sample, productive Simpson clonality was calculated as the square root of Simpson's diversity index over productive rearrangements. Held by TCRdb, this immuneACCESS table contains in-frame sequences only and omits some clones. Under half of the omission traces to an unresolved V gene where checked; the cause of the rest is unknown. V and J calls and clone size come straight from that table; D and trimming were deduced from the DNA. In this sample the table shows tens of thousands of clones, around four fifths of which occur a single time. The ten largest clonotypes hold under 2% of the sample.

Whole blood was collected in K2EDTA tubes by collaborating institutions according to the institutions' own protocols. For TCRbeta analysis, collaborators shipped samples in one of three forms: frozen whole blood, isolated PBMCs, or DNA extracted from either of those sample types. Details on this clone: Its antigen remains unidentified. No much larger clonotype is one base removed from it; base qualities were not supplied.

The origin of this receptor is an older woman with acute or convalescent COVID-19. Sequencing was done on a sample of peripheral blood.

CDR3 region: CASSFLTGGGNQPQHF. Read as DNA, the sequence is TGTGCCAGCAGTTTCTTGACAGGGGGCGGCAATCAGCCCCAGCATTTT. The rearrangement combines TRBV6-6 with TRBJ1-5; 10 junctional bases match TRBD1. The CDR1 and CDR2 encoded by the germline V gene (reference sequence) are MNHNY and SVGAGI. V is cut back by 4 bases and J by 2 bases, with 5 bases in the junction unmatched. The cysteine opens and the phenylalanine closes a CDR3 of 16 amino acids. Just CDR3 DNA is preserved here, 48 bases in frame from base 1.